A selection of T cell receptor beta chains follows, all from one sample in a study of blood T cell repertoires in COVID-19. Method: immunoSEQ multiplex PCR; TCRdb's copy keeps in-frame clones and lacks some. This sample has approximately 270,000 clones, with roughly 89% found just once. Sequenced: peripheral blood. The origin of the receptors is a man aged 25 to 40 with acute or convalescent COVID-19. Both conserved end residues are part of each CDR3.

J gene	V gene	CDR3 protein
TRBJ2-1	TRBV4-1	CASSQADRGYNEQFF
TRBJ1-2	TRBV18	CASSTGLTNYGYTF
TRBJ2-1	TRBV10-2	CASRPGTSVAYNEQFF
TRBJ2-3	TRBV3-1/TRBV3-2	CASSHGRGFQGDTQYF
TRBJ2-2	TRBV29-1	CSVVTGQGARFTGELFF
TRBJ2-5	TRBV6-5	CASSYSLGHSKETQYF
TRBJ1-2	TRBV3-1/TRBV3-2	CASSQDRGPYGYTF
TRBJ2-4	TRBV28	CASTLGGTPPNIQYF
TRBJ2-7	TRBV30	CAWALTREQYF
TRBJ1-6	TRBV5-1	CASSQDRTNSYNSPLHF
TRBJ1-6	TRBV7-8	CASSYYRTENNSPLHF
TRBJ2-7	TRBV6-5	CASSSKISGRPYEQYF
TRBJ2-2	TRBV9	CASSVASGLAIGELFF
TRBJ2-6	TRBV12-5	CASGFWWGDSGANVLTF
TRBJ1-4	TRBV5-1	CASSVFADRRVNEKLFF
TRBJ1-2	TRBV18	CASSPDRSHSYTF
TRBJ1-5	TRBV2	CASTSGTDPLYSNQPQHF
TRBJ1-6	TRBV19	CASGLPRTGHSPLHF
TRBJ2-5	TRBV7-8	CASSLAIGGTQETQYF
TRBJ1-1	TRBV28	CASRPPGGEAEAFF
TRBJ1-3	TRBV27	CASRSVGASGNTIYF
TRBJ2-7	TRBV10-3	CARSFHRDTAYEQYF
TRBJ1-6	TRBV6-4	CASSEGRVNSPLHF
TRBJ1-2	TRBV6-6	CASSYTTGVRGYTF
TRBJ1-3	TRBV11-2	CASSRRGGNTIYF